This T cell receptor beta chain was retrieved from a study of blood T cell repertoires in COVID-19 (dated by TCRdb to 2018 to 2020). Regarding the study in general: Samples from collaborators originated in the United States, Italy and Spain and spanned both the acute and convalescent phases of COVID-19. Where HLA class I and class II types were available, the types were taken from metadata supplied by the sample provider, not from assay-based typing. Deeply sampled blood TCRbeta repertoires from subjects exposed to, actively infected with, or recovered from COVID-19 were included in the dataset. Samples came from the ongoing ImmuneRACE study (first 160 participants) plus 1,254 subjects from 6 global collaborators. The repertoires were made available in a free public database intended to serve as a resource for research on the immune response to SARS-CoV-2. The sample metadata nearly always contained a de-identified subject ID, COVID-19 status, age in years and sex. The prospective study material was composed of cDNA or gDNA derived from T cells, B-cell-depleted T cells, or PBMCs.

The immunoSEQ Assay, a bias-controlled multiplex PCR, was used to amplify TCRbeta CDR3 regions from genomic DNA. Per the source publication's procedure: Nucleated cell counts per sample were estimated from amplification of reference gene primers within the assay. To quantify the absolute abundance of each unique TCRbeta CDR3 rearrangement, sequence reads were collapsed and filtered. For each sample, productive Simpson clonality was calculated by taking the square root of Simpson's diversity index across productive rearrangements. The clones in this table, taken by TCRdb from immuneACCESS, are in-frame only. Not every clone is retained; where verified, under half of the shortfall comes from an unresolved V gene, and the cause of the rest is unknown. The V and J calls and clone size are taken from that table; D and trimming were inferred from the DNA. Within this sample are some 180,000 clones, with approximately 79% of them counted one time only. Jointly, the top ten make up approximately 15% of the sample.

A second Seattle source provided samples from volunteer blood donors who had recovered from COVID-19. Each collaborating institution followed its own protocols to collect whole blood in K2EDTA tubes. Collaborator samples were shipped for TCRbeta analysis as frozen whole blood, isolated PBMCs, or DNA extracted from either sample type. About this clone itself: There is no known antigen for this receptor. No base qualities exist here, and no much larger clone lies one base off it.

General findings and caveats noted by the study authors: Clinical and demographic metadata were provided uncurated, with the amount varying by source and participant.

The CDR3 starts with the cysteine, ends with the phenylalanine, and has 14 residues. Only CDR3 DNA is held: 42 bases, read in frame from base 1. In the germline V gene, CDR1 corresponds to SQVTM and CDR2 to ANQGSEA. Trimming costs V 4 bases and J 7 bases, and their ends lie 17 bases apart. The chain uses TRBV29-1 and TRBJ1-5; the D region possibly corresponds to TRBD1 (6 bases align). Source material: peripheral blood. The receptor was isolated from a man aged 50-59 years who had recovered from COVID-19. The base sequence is TGCAGCGTTGTCGGTCAGGGGTATGACCAGCCCCAGCATTTT. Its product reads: CSVVGQGYDQPQHF. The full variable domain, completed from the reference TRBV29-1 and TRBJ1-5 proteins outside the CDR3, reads SAVISQKPSRDICQRGTSLTIQCQVDSQVTMMFWYRQQPGQSLTLIATANQGSEATYESGFVIDKFPISRPNLTFSTLTVSNMSPEDSSIYLCSVVGQGYDQPQHFGDGTRLSIL.